This record covers a single T cell receptor (beta chain). Its target is not known. This entry belongs to a study of T cell responses to AZD1222 COVID-19 vaccine. The CDR3 totals 16 residues. The J segment lost 6 bases and the V segment lost 2 bases, leaving 8 bases of the junction unmatched. The V gene's germline CDR1 is SGHRS and CDR2 YFSETQ. General study results and limits: Nearly half of spike-specific TCRs reportedly target unmutated variant regions.

Repertoires were generated with immunoSEQ multiplex PCR, while TCRdb's copy carries only in-frame clones and drops some. This table has 150,000 or so clones, roughly nine tenths appearing once. The rearrangement links TRBV5-1 to TRBJ1-4; 9 positions agree with TRBD1. The origin of this receptor is an adult in good health. Specimen: peripheral blood, collected on day 0 of AZD1222 vaccination. The CDR3 coding sequence is TGCGCCAGCAGCTTCACGCGGACAGGGGTAGATGAAAAACTGTTTTTT. It codes for CASSFTRTGVDEKLFF.